This T cell receptor beta chain was sequenced in a study of blood T cells in healthy people across ages. The CDR3 spans 14 residues. Germline lookup yields CDR1 SQVTM and CDR2 ANQGSEA. For the second PCR, which ran for about 7 to 11 cycles, a sample-barcoded 5' primer and a J-beta primer mix were used. TCRdb fed the 5' RACE reads into MiXCR, producing one record per CDR3 protein. The sample holds about 620,000 distinct CDR3 sequences, roughly half seen once. Worth noting for this clonotype: A much larger clonotype is one base distant, so this may be a read error.

The specimen was blood. This receptor was obtained from a woman older than 75 in good health. The chain carries TRBV29-1 and TRBJ2-1, with D perhaps TRBD2 (6 bases). The tail of the sequence fits TRBJ2-7 better, so the J call may be wrong. The CDR3 is CSVGTSSSYNEQYF. The DNA of the CDR3 is TGCAGCGTGGGGACTTCCTCCTCCTACAATGAGCAGTACTTC.